This TCR beta chain was sequenced during a study of blood T cell repertoires in COVID-19. TCRdb's copy holds only in-frame clones and misses some; the assay was immunoSEQ multiplex PCR. The data show 350,000 to 500,000 clones, about 87% seen once. This receptor was taken from a man younger than 30 with COVID-19, enrolled during active disease. Sequenced sample: peripheral blood.

This chain's CDR3 is CASSPNRVRDTQYF. As DNA, the CDR3 is TGTGCCAGCTCGCCAAACAGGGTCCGAGATACGCAGTATTTT. V and J are TRBV18 and TRBJ2-3; a weak D match, TRBD1 (6 bases). Deletions cut 6 bases from V and 5 bases from J, with 15 bases between. This CDR3 is 14 amino acids long. CDR1 is KGHSH and CDR2 is LQKENI in the germline V gene.